A single sample is the source of the 32 T cell receptor beta chains below, sequenced in a study of long-term antiretroviral therapy in people with HIV. Sequencing relied on immunoSEQ assay v3.0, run at survey level. TCRdb keeps only in-frame clones here, not all; method: immunoSEQ multiplex PCR. The repertoire holds some 35,000 clones, with approximately 83% as singletons. Sequencing was performed on unsorted PBMCs, taken 0.4 years before starting antiretroviral therapy. Source of these receptors: a man in his late teens or twenties with HIV.

The chain couples TRBV12-5 to TRBJ2-1, with 13 nucleotides matching TRBD2. The CDR3 runs to 15 residues. Germline assignment: CDR1 LGHNT and CDR2 FRNRAP. V lost 0 bases to trimming and J lost 10 bases; unmatched junction nucleotides: 3. The CDR3 sequence: CASGLVRLAGGEQFF. The CDR3 DNA sequence: TGTGCTAGTGGTTTGGTACGACTAGCGGGGGGCGAGCAGTTCTTC.

The chain recombines TRBV10-2 with TRBJ2-1, with D possibly being TRBD2 (5 bases). The CDR3 covers 15 residues. Trimming took off 3 bases at V and 9 bases at J, with 18 bases between the two ends. Per germline, CDR1 WSHSY and CDR2 SAAADI. CDR3 sequence (DNA): TGCGCCAGCAGTGACTTCCCTCAAGGCCGGGGTGAGCAGTTCTTC. It is translated as CASSDFPQGRGEQFF.

The J gene is TRBJ2-2, the V gene TRBV6-5; D is possibly TRBD2 (5 bases). CDR3 length equals 15 residues. Deletions cut 6 bases from V and 0 bases from J, with 11 bases between. Germline CDR1 is MNHEY and CDR2 is SVGAGI. CDR3 nucleotide sequence: TGTGCCAGCAGCCTTTTGCGGGCGAACACCGGGGAGCTGTTTTTT. Its translation is CASSLLRANTGELFF.

The genes are TRBV29-1 and TRBJ2-7; D is uncertain. The CDR3 extends over 12 amino acids. Germline CDR1 reads SQVTM; CDR2 reads ANQGSEA. V lost 5 bases to trimming and J lost 5 bases, with 13 bases between them. CDR3 sequence reads: CSVSSQKNEQYF. The CDR3 coding sequence is TGCAGCGTTAGTAGCCAAAAGAACGAGCAGTACTTC.

The V gene is TRBV7-6, the J gene TRBJ2-3; D is perhaps TRBD2 (6 bases). The V end was cut by 1 base, the J end by 4 bases, with 9 bases between. Germline V CDR1 and CDR2: SGHVS, FNYEAQ. This CDR3 spans 14 amino acids. DNA of the CDR3: TGTGCCAGCAGCTTAGGACTAGTCGCAGATACGCAGTATTTT. Its protein product is CASSLGLVADTQYF.

J is TRBJ1-1 and V is TRBV7-2; 8 bases are a match to TRBD1. The CDR3 covers 16 residues. Per germline, CDR1 SGHTA and CDR2 FQGNSA. The V and J ends lost 5 bases and 5 bases, in that order; junction bases with no gene match: 13. The CDR3 reads CASSPPVGQGRTEAFF. The CDR3 DNA reads as TGTGCCAGCAGCCCCCCAGTTGGACAGGGTAGGACTGAAGCTTTCTTT. Based on the CDR3 plus reference TRBV7-2 and TRBJ1-1, the full variable domain is GAGVSQSPSNKVTEKGKDVELRCDPISGHTALYWYRQSLGQGLEFLIYFQGNSAPDKSGLPSDRFSAERTGGSVSTLTIQRTQQEDSAVYLCASSPPVGQGRTEAFFGQGTRLTVV.

The chain links TRBV5-1 to TRBJ1-1; a possible D gene is TRBD1 (6 bases). The CDR3 is 14 amino acids. The V end lost 3 bases, the J end lost 4 bases, and 13 bases lay between the germline ends. Germline lookup yields CDR1 SGHRS and CDR2 YFSETQ. CDR3: CASSSTKGGTEAFF. DNA for the CDR3: TGCGCCAGCAGCTCTACTAAGGGGGGCACTGAAGCTTTCTTT.

The chain employs TRBV5-1 and TRBJ2-1; the D gene is possibly TRBD1 (5 bases). CDR3 length: 13 amino acids. Germline CDR1 reads SGHRS; CDR2 reads YFSETQ. Trimming stripped 4 bases from V and 6 bases from J, with 11 bases between. CDR3 sequence reads: CASSPRVRNEQFF. The CDR3 nucleotides read TGCGCCAGCAGCCCCAGGGTCCGCAATGAGCAGTTCTTC.

With respect to this clone: This sample also contains other DNA sequences that code for the same CDR3. CDR3 in amino acids: CASSLAGYSNQPQHF. The CDR3 bases are TGTGCCAGCAGCTTAGCCGGGTATAGCAATCAGCCCCAGCATTTT. The chain links TRBV7-2 to TRBJ1-5; no reliable D call. This CDR3 contains 15 residues. Germline CDR1 and CDR2: SGHTA and FQGNSA. The germline V and J ends were trimmed by 0 bases and 0 bases, with 6 bases remaining between them.

This clone was seen once. The rearrangement uses TRBV28 and TRBJ2-1, with 7 bases matching TRBD1. Germline lookup yields CDR1 MDHEN and CDR2 SYDVKM. Losses at the gene ends were 6 bases for V and 1 base for J; bases not matched to a gene: 3. The CDR3 totals 14 residues. CDR3 sequence (DNA): TGTGCCAGCAGGCCGGACAGGTCCTACAATGAGCAGTTCTTC. It codes for CASRPDRSYNEQFF.

CDR3 amino acids: CATSSRLAGGQETQYF. The CDR3 nucleotides read TGTGCCACCAGCTCCCGACTAGCGGGGGGACAAGAGACCCAGTACTTC. The chain employs TRBV15 and TRBJ2-5, with 13 bases identical to TRBD2. Germline CDR1 LNHNV, CDR2 YYDKDF (reference sequence). CDR3 size: 16 residues. V gave up 5 bases and J gave up 2 bases; unmatched junction bases: 5.

Here the CDR3 reads CASSTATGNQPQHF. The CDR3, as DNA: TGTGCCAGCAGCACCGCGACGGGCAATCAGCCCCAGCATTTT. The rearrangement joins TRBV7-8 to TRBJ1-5, with D unclear. V shed 5 bases and J shed 2 bases, with 10 bases lying between them. In germline, CDR1 is SGHVS, CDR2 FQNEAQ. The length of the CDR3 is 14 residues. Combining the CDR3 with reference TRBV7-8 and TRBJ1-5 gives the whole variable domain GAGVSQSPRYKVAKRGQDVALRCDPISGHVSLFWYQQALGQGPEFLTYFQNEAQLDKSGLPSDRFFAERPEGSVSTLKIQRTQQEDSAVYLCASSTATGNQPQHFGDGTRLSIL.

The V and J genes are TRBV2 and TRBJ2-7; D remains unclear. The CDR3 is 13 residues long. V dropped 2 bases and J dropped 2 bases, with 7 bases sitting between them. CDR1 and CDR2 from the germline V gene are SNHLY and FYNNEI. Written as DNA, the CDR3 is TGTGCCAGCAGTGAAACTCCTCCCTACGAGCAGTACTTC. This gives the protein CASSETPPYEQYF.

Comment on this clone: The junction differs from germline at one of its ends, possibly a read error. V is TRBV7-7 and J is TRBJ2-6; D is possibly TRBD2 (6 bases). Germline V gene lookup returns CDR1 SSHAT and CDR2 FNYEAQ (reference sequence). The CDR3 has 19 residues. CDR3 region: CASTMGGWGLNSGANVLTF. Here the CDR3 DNA reads TGTGCTAGCACCATGGGGGGATGGGGTCTCAACTCTGGGGCCAACGTCCTGACTTTC.

The chain links TRBV27 to TRBJ1-4; 9 bases align to TRBD1. The ends lost 6 bases at V and 9 bases at J; junction bases unmatched: 11. The CDR3 length is 15 residues. From germline, CDR1 is MNHEY and CDR2 SMNVEV (reference sequence). The CDR3 DNA is TGTGCCAGCAGCCCTAGGACAGGGGAAAGGAAAAAACTGTTTTTT. It translates to CASSPRTGERKKLFF. The full variable domain, rest sourced from reference TRBV27 and TRBJ1-4, is EAQVTQNPRYLITVTGKKLTVTCSQNMNHEYMSWYRQDPGLGLRQIYYSMNVEVTDKGDVPEGYKVSRKEKRNFPLILESPSPNQTSLYFCASSPRTGERKKLFFGSGTQLSVL.

V and J are TRBV6-5 and TRBJ1-5; D gene ambiguous. This CDR3 contains 12 residues. V lost 6 bases, J lost 4 bases, and 7 bases lay in between. Germline V gene sequence: CDR1 MNHEY, CDR2 SVGAGI. The CDR3, as DNA: TGTGCCAGCAGCCTGGGGAATCAGCCCCAGCATTTT. Translating it yields CASSLGNQPQHF.

This clone was seen just once. The V and J genes are TRBV4-3 and TRBJ2-1; D is ambiguous. Trimming cost V 0 bases and J 8 bases, with 11 bases left between them. The CDR3 covers 14 residues. CDR1 and CDR2 (germline): LGHNA, YSLEER. The CDR3 protein is CASSQDTTDDEQFF. The CDR3 nucleotides are TGCGCCAGCAGCCAAGATACGACGGACGATGAGCAGTTCTTC.

The chain couples TRBV7-8 to TRBJ2-1, with D unresolved. The V gene lost 3 bases and the J gene lost 9 bases, with 12 bases spanning the gap. CDR1 and CDR2 from the germline V gene are SGHVS and FQNEAQ. The CDR3 loop spans 13 amino acids. DNA of the CDR3: TGTGCCAGCAGCTTTGGAGTGGGTCCTGAGCAGTTCTTC. Its protein product is CASSFGVGPEQFF.

This sequence joins TRBV7-9 and TRBJ1-4; D remains unclear. V lost 5 bases, J lost 5 bases, and 12 bases lay in between. The CDR3 extends over 14 amino acids. The germline gives CDR1 SEHNR, CDR2 FQNEAQ (reference sequence). CDR3 protein: CASSAGGKNEKLFF. The CDR3 bases are TGTGCCAGCAGCGCGGGAGGGAAGAATGAAAAACTGTTTTTT.

The V call is TRBV6-1, the J call TRBJ1-4, with D maybe TRBD1 (5 bases). The length of the CDR3 is 14 residues. Germline CDR1 MNHNS, CDR2 SASEGT. Trimming took 7 bases from V and 8 from J, leaving 17 bases between them. The CDR3 reads CASMMGQGIEKLFF. DNA of the CDR3: TGTGCCAGCATGATGGGGCAGGGTATCGAAAAACTGTTTTTT.

This clone was recorded once. CDR3 residues: CASSAGQGFSWVLEQFF. CDR3 DNA sequence: TGTGCCAGTAGTGCAGGACAGGGGTTCTCTTGGGTTCTCGAGCAGTTCTTC. The chain links TRBV19 to TRBJ2-1, with 9 positions matching TRBD1. The CDR3 is 17 residues long. V was clipped by 5 bases and J by 10 bases; unmatched bases: 18. Germline V gene sequence: CDR1 LNHDA, CDR2 SQIVND (reference sequence).

The V call is TRBV19, the J call TRBJ1-5, with D possibly TRBD1 on 5 matching bases. CDR1 and CDR2 from the germline V gene are LNHDA and SQIVND (reference sequence). There are 14 residues in the CDR3. Trimming stripped 6 bases from V and 2 bases from J, with 11 bases between. The CDR3 region has the DNA TGTGCCAGTAGCCCAACGGGACGCAATCAGCCCCAGCATTTT. The encoded protein is CASSPTGRNQPQHF.

This chain joins TRBV5-8 and TRBJ2-7; D is unresolved. This CDR3 has 13 amino acids. V was shortened by 4 bases and J by 3 bases, with 11 bases between the two germline ends. Germline assignment: CDR1 SGHTS and CDR2 YDEGEE. The CDR3 nucleotides are TGTGCCAGCAGCCTGTCTTTAAACTACGAGCAGTACTTC. Its translation: CASSLSLNYEQYF. Full variable domain (outside the CDR3, taken from reference TRBV5-8 and TRBJ2-7): EAGVTQSPTHLIKTRGQQATLRCSPISGHTSVYWYQQALGLGLQFLLWYDEGEERNRGNFPPRFSGRQFPNYSSELNVNALELEDSALYLCASSLSLNYEQYFGPGTRLTVT.

The chain uses TRBV5-1 and TRBJ2-2, with 7 nucleotides matching TRBD2. With V trimmed by 0 bases and J by 1 base, 3 bases remained unmatched. The CDR3 totals 16 residues. Germline values: CDR1 SGHRS, CDR2 YFSETQ. This CDR3 is CASSLGGGLNTGELFF. DNA of the CDR3: TGCGCCAGCAGCTTGGGCGGGGGTCTGAACACCGGGGAGCTGTTTTTT.

The V and J genes are TRBV28 and TRBJ1-5; D gene ambiguous. V shed 5 bases and J shed 3 bases, with 5 bases lying between them. Germline values: CDR1 MDHEN, CDR2 SYDVKM. The CDR3 is made up of 12 amino acids. CDR3 DNA: TGTGCCAGCAGTCTACTCAATCAGCCCCAGCATTTT. It is translated as CASSLLNQPQHF.

The genes are TRBV10-2 and TRBJ1-4; 8 nucleotides line up with TRBD1. V trimming: 2 bases; J trimming: 8 bases; junction bases outside the gene matches: 13. In germline, CDR1 is WSHSY, CDR2 SAAADI. The CDR3 spans 17 residues. CDR3 residues: CASSEPSGAGGFEKLFF. In DNA, the CDR3 is TGCGCCAGCAGTGAGCCCTCCGGGGCAGGGGGCTTCGAAAAACTGTTTTTT.

This chain connects TRBV27 to TRBJ2-7; possible D gene TRBD1, 6 bases. CDR3 size: 16 residues. The V gene's germline CDR1 is MNHEY and CDR2 SMNVEV (reference sequence). The V end was cut by 4 bases, the J end by 7 bases, with 23 bases between. In DNA form, the CDR3 reads TGTGCCAGCAGTTCCCCCAACAGGGTCTCTTTGGGAGAGCAGTACTTC. This sequence encodes CASSSPNRVSLGEQYF.

This clone is deemed medium-sized. Other DNA sequences in this specimen translate into the identical CDR3. The chain couples TRBV7-9 to TRBJ1-2; D is undetermined. There are 13 residues in the CDR3. V lost 2 bases and J 4 bases, leaving 8 bases between the germline ends. In germline, CDR1 is SEHNR, CDR2 FQNEAQ (reference sequence). CDR3 residues: CASSLPGGYGYTF. The CDR3 DNA sequence: TGTGCCAGCAGCTTACCGGGTGGCTATGGCTACACCTTC.

The V call is TRBV15, the J call TRBJ2-1; TRBD2 aligns across 8 bases. V was pared by 0 bases and J by 3 bases, with 1 base of the junction left unmatched. Germline CDR1 is LNHNV and CDR2 is YYDKDF (reference sequence). The CDR3 is 15 amino acids. The CDR3 sequence is CATSREGLVYNEQFF. As DNA, the CDR3 is TGTGCCACCAGCAGAGAGGGACTAGTCTACAATGAGCAGTTCTTC.

V is TRBV5-5 and J is TRBJ2-1; 12 positions agree with TRBD1. Germline V lookup: CDR1 SGHKS, CDR2 YYEKEE (reference sequence). V lost 4 bases, J lost 9 bases, and 8 bases stayed unmatched. The CDR3 contains 15 residues. The CDR3 DNA reads TGTGCCAGCAGCCACCCGGGACAGGGGGCGGGTGAGCAGTTCTTC. This codes for CASSHPGQGAGEQFF.

This rearrangement joins TRBV7-3 to TRBJ2-5; TRBD2 aligns across 7 bases. The CDR3 has 14 amino acids. Germline-derived CDR1 and CDR2 are SGHTA and FQGTGA. With 5 bases clipped from V and 2 bases from J, the junction kept 5 bases outside the gene matches. Here the CDR3 DNA reads TGTGCCAGCAGCCCTACGGGACTACAAGAGACCCAGTACTTC. Its translation: CASSPTGLQETQYF.

This chain links TRBV5-6 with TRBJ2-5, with 10 bases lining up with TRBD1. The closer fit of TRBJ2-7 to the DNA end suggests the J call may be wrong. Looked up from germline, CDR1 is SGHDT and CDR2 is YYEEEE. There are 15 residues in the CDR3. The CDR3 DNA reads as TGTGCCAGCAGCCTAGGGACAGGGGTATTCTACGAGCAGTACTTC. This codes for CASSLGTGVFYEQYF.